This T cell receptor beta chain was identified in a study of shared clonotypes between healthy human individuals. Study observations and caveats: Tissue TCR repertoires likely differ from these blood-only repertoires.

CDR1 LNHDA and CDR2 SQIVND come from the germline V gene (reference sequence). The CDR3 covers 15 residues. The V segment lost 5 bases and the J segment 2 bases; nucleotides outside the gene matches: 7. As to this clone: Its cognate antigen is unknown.

Measured with immunoSEQ multiplex PCR; TCRdb has only the in-frame clones, and not every one. The sample records nearly 2 million clones, just under 95% being singletons. As defined, naive CD8 cells were CD45RO-negative and positively selected for CCR7, with terminally differentiated effector memory CD45RA+ cells excluded. This receptor was taken from a man between 18 and 29 years old in good health. The rearrangement joins TRBV19 to TRBJ1-2, with TRBD1 identical over 8 bases. The sequencing sample was made of naive CD8+ T cells sorted from blood. The CDR3 coding sequence is TGTGCCAGTAGTCCGGGGGACAGGCAAAACTATGGCTACACCTTC. It is translated as CASSPGDRQNYGYTF.